This TCR beta chain originates from a study of T cells after yellow fever vaccination. This clonotype was seen a handful of times. CDR1 and CDR2 (germline): SGHRS, YFSETQ. The V gene end was trimmed by 4 bases and the J gene end by 0 bases; junction bases not matched to a gene: 10. The CDR3 covers 17 residues. 5'RACE template switching added a universal primer site and UMIs to TCR cDNA. TCRdb re-called the 5' RACE reads with MiXCR, one entry per CDR3 protein. This sample carries hundreds of thousands of distinct CDR3 sequences, 3.6% of them seen once, and the ten largest clones take less than 25%. V usage is TRBV5-1 and J usage is TRBJ1-3; 7 nucleotides line up with TRBD1. The sequence came from a man between 18 and 35 years old who received the YFV17D yellow fever vaccine. The sample consisted of PBMCs, taken on the day of the yellow fever booster vaccination. CDR3: CASSPRDSRSSGNTIYF. For the CDR3, the DNA is TGCGCCAGCAGCCCTCGGGACAGCCGGAGCTCTGGAAACACCATATATTTT.